The present T cell receptor (beta chain) was sequenced within a study of Graves' ophthalmopathy and Graves' hyperthyroidism. With regard to this clonotype: Its antigen is as yet unknown.

For repertoire sequencing, the TCR beta CDR3 regions were amplified from RNA transcripts. Second-round multiplex PCR came after first-round RT-PCR with HTBI primers. TCRdb re-analysed the multiplex PCR reads in MiXCR, keeping a single row per CDR3 protein. Of around 1,200,000 distinct CDR3 sequences in the sample, about 40% were seen once. Study results and limitations: Also, most clonotypes expanded in the thyroid above 0.001 frequency appeared in blood. Discriminating ophthalmopathy from stable hyperthyroidism, a 13-signature model attained a sensitivity of 85% to 90% and a specificity of almost 83%.

Enrolled hyperthyroidism patients had a new diagnosis, a duration under 2 months, and an age of 18 to 65. CDR1 is PRHDT, CDR2 FYEKMQ, per germline (reference sequence). The length of the CDR3 is 15 residues. The V end was cut by 5 bases, the J end by 0 bases, with 14 bases between. This TCR came from an adult man with Graves' hyperthyroidism. The sequenced sample was peripheral blood or thyroid tissue (not recorded which). V gene TRBV13 combines with J gene TRBJ2-7; D is unresolved. The CDR3 DNA sequence: TGTGCCAGCAGCCCTCCCCTGACGAGCTCCTACGAGCAGTACTTC. It encodes CASSPPLTSSYEQYF.